The next 2 T cell receptor beta chains were all read from a single sample in a study of cytomegalovirus exposure and HLA in healthy donors (dated by TCRdb to the late 2010s). Libraries came from the immunoSEQ multiplex PCR assay. For the multiplex PCR, a mixture combining 60 forward primers for TCR Vbeta segments and 13 reverse primers for TCR Jbeta segments was used. TCRdb stores this immuneACCESS table with in-frame sequences only. Part of the clones is absent; in the studies checked, under half of the shortfall reflects unresolved V genes, and no reason is known for the rest. Counted in this sample were around 160,000 clones; approximately 77% of them appeared once. Of the sample, 7.4% falls within the top ten clones. Source material: PBMCs. These TCRs come from a male donor in good health and CMV-seropositive.

V and J are TRBV14 and TRBJ2-5; D not resolved. Germline loops: CDR1 SGHDN, CDR2 FVKESK. V shed 2 bases and J shed 7 bases, with 14 bases lying between them. The CDR3 contains 14 residues. The CDR3 loop is CASSQWAGSVTQYF. The CDR3 region has the DNA TGTGCCAGCAGCCAATGGGCAGGCTCGGTGACCCAGTACTTC.

The chain is built from TRBV10-3 and TRBJ1-1, with 9 bases aligning to TRBD1. Germline loops: CDR1 ENHRY, CDR2 SYGVKD. Losses at the gene ends were 10 bases for V and 6 bases for J; bases not matched to a gene: 6. The CDR3 runs 12 residues. CDR3 sequence: CATTGGEPEAFF. The DNA for the CDR3 is TGTGCCACCACAGGGGGCGAGCCTGAAGCTTTCTTT.